These T cell receptor beta chains were read from a single sample in a study of cytomegalovirus exposure and HLA in healthy donors. Method: immunoSEQ multiplex PCR; TCRdb's copy keeps in-frame clones and lacks some. The profile shows roughly 110,000 clones, around 70% of them singletons. The sequencing sample was made of PBMCs. The receptor source for this set is a woman in her 40s in good health and CMV-seropositive. Each CDR3 is given with its conserved first and last residue. D genes are given only for firm matches. Size is stated for part of the rows, as once, few or many counts, or as a class when the clone is expanded.

>-|TRBV10-3|few|TRBJ1-2
CAISETEGGWVYGYTF
TGTGCCATCAGTGAAACAGAGGGTGGTTGGGTCTATGGCTACACCTTC
>-|TRBV6-5|-|TRBJ1-4
CASSYGTYNEKLFF
TGTGCCAGCAGTTACGGGACTTATAATGAAAAACTGTTTTTT
>-|TRBV27|-|TRBJ1-2
CASSLDSRGVGGYTF
TGTGCCAGCAGTTTAGATTCCAGAGGAGTAGGAGGCTACACCTTC
>TRBD2|TRBV7-7|-|TRBJ2-5
CASSLAGLQETQYF
TGTGCTAGCAGCTTAGCGGGACTACAAGAGACCCAGTACTTC
>-|TRBV27|few|TRBJ2-7
CASSLKAVPPYEQYF
TGTGCCAGCAGTTTAAAAGCGGTCCCCCCCTACGAGCAGTACTTC
>TRBD2|TRBV7-8|-|TRBJ2-1
CASTASGRTNEQFF
TGTGCCAGCACAGCTAGCGGGAGGACCAATGAGCAGTTCTTC
>TRBD2|TRBV7-8|few|TRBJ2-7
CASSRSSGGSSSYEQYF
TGTGCCAGCAGCCGGAGTAGCGGGGGGTCGAGCTCCTACGAGCAGTACTTC
>TRBD2|TRBV7-2|few|TRBJ2-5
CASSLTSGGYQETQYF
TGTGCCAGCAGCCTTACTAGCGGGGGGTACCAAGAGACCCAGTACTTC
>-|TRBV15|-|TRBJ2-3
CATSPKRDTTDTQYF
TGTGCCACCAGCCCGAAACGGGACACCACAGATACGCAGTATTTT
>TRBD1|TRBV7-6|-|TRBJ1-4
CASSLAPGQGEKLFF
TGTGCCAGCAGCTTAGCCCCGGGACAGGGCGAAAAACTGTTTTTT
>TRBD1|TRBV4-1|-|TRBJ2-7
CASSRIPGQREQYF
TGCGCCAGCAGCCGGATCCCGGGACAGAGGGAGCAGTACTTC
>TRBD2|TRBV2|-|TRBJ2-1
CASRAASGGYNEQFF
TGTGCCAGCAGGGCGGCTAGCGGGGGGTACAATGAGCAGTTCTTC
>-|TRBV5-4|-|TRBJ1-2
CASSLRGNYGYTF
TGTGCCAGCAGCTTAAGGGGGAACTATGGCTACACCTTC
>-|TRBV2|few|TRBJ1-1
CASRRQVIEAFF
TGTGCCAGCAGACGGCAGGTGATTGAAGCTTTCTTT
>-|TRBV29-1|-|TRBJ1-1
CPINTEAFF
TGCCCCATTAACACTGAAGCTTTCTTT
>TRBD1|TRBV5-1|-|TRBJ2-7
CASSFFPGQGFGEQYF
TGCGCCAGCAGCTTCTTCCCGGGACAGGGGTTCGGCGAGCAGTACTTC
>-|TRBV2|-|TRBJ1-2
CASRRGTEYGYTF
TGTGCCAGCAGGCGCGGGACGGAGTATGGCTACACCTTC
>-|TRBV7-2|-|TRBJ2-2
CASSLSSYGELFF
TGTGCCAGCAGCTTAAGCTCTTATGGGGAGCTGTTTTTT
>TRBD1|TRBV7-2|few|TRBJ2-1
CASSPTGGVEQFF
TGTGCCAGCAGCCCAACAGGGGGCGTTGAGCAGTTCTTC
>-|TRBV14|-|TRBJ1-5
CASSQEMREGQPQHF
TGTGCCAGCAGCCAAGAAATGAGGGAGGGTCAGCCCCAGCATTTT
>-|TRBV2|-|TRBJ1-5
CASSHGHLYSNQPQHF
TGTGCCAGCAGTCATGGACACTTATATAGCAATCAGCCCCAGCATTTT
>TRBD1|TRBV18|-|TRBJ2-7
CASSPNDRGTPYEQYF
TGTGCCAGCTCACCAAACGACAGGGGCACCCCCTACGAGCAGTACTTC
>-|TRBV5-5|-|TRBJ2-1
CASSLRSLSHEQFF
TGTGCCAGCAGCTTGCGGTCACTATCACATGAGCAGTTCTTC
>TRBD1|TRBV2|-|TRBJ2-2
CASRRTGTGELFF
TGTGCCAGCAGACGGACAGGCACCGGGGAGCTGTTTTTT
>TRBD2|TRBV7-9|-|TRBJ2-1
CASSLVPGTGGNEQFF
TGTGCCAGCAGCTTAGTTCCGGGGACGGGAGGCAATGAGCAGTTCTTC
>-|TRBV27|-|TRBJ2-3
CASSFGVPPTTDTQYF
TGTGCCAGCAGTTTCGGGGTACCCCCTACCACAGATACGCAGTATTTT
>TRBD1|TRBV5-1|-|TRBJ2-2
CASSPTMTTGGVTGELFF
TGCGCCAGCAGCCCTACGATGACGACAGGGGGCGTCACCGGGGAGCTGTTTTTT
>TRBD1|TRBV2|few|TRBJ2-2
CASRPGTGYTGELFF
TGTGCCAGCAGGCCCGGGACAGGGTACACCGGGGAGCTGTTTTTT
>-|TRBV2|-|TRBJ2-3
CASPGGSAQYF
TGTGCCAGCCCTGGAGGAAGCGCGCAGTATTTT
>-|TRBV5-5|-|TRBJ2-5
CASSQQGSGETQYF
TGTGCCAGCAGCCAACAGGGCTCCGGAGAGACCCAGTACTTC
>-|TRBV6-6|-|TRBJ2-7
CASSYPTEQYF
TGTGCCAGCAGTTACCCGACTGAGCAGTACTTC
>TRBD1|TRBV6-5|few|TRBJ1-4
CASRLNRGERLFF
TGTGCCAGCAGATTAAACAGGGGGGAGAGGCTGTTTTTT
>TRBD1|TRBV28|few|TRBJ1-4
CASDPGQGLGEKLFF
TGTGCCAGCGACCCAGGACAGGGGCTGGGGGAAAAACTGTTTTTT
>-|TRBV18|-|TRBJ2-7
CASSLGVNSYEQYF
TGTGCCAGCTCACTAGGGGTGAACTCCTACGAGCAGTACTTC
>-|TRBV7-6|-|TRBJ2-1
CASSTSGKGRRDEQFF
TGTGCCAGCAGCACAAGCGGAAAGGGTAGAAGGGATGAGCAGTTCTTC
>-|TRBV7-2|-|TRBJ2-2
CASSTVGLNTGELFF
TGTGCCAGCAGCACAGTGGGACTTAACACCGGGGAGCTGTTTTTT
>TRBD1|TRBV14|once|TRBJ1-1
CASSPTGGHFIDTEAFF
TGTGCCAGCAGCCCGACAGGGGGCCATTTCATCGACACTGAAGCTTTCTTT
>-|TRBV9|-|TRBJ1-3
CASSHSSGNTIYF
TGTGCCAGCAGCCACTCCTCTGGAAACACCATATATTTT
>TRBD2|TRBV27|-|TRBJ2-3
CASSLRTSGSVRDTQYF
TGTGCCAGCAGTCTAAGGACCAGCGGGAGCGTCAGAGATACGCAGTATTTT
>TRBD2|TRBV7-8|few|TRBJ2-1
CASSLQTSGREQFF
TGTGCCAGCAGCTTGCAGACTAGCGGGAGGGAGCAGTTCTTC
>TRBD2|TRBV7-9|-|TRBJ2-3
CASSPLAGAGDTQYF
TGTGCCAGCAGCCCCTTAGCGGGAGCGGGAGATACGCAGTATTTT
>TRBD2|TRBV5-1|-|TRBJ2-1
CASSQSGSSYNEQFF
TGCGCCAGCAGCCAGAGCGGGAGCTCCTACAATGAGCAGTTCTTC
>TRBD1|TRBV7-8|-|TRBJ1-3
CASSLVGGVKNTIYF
TGTGCCAGCAGCTTAGTAGGGGGCGTGAAGAACACCATATATTTT